This T cell receptor (beta chain) was captured by sequencing in a study of T cells in Graves' hyperthyroidism and ophthalmopathy. Amplified regions were TCR beta CDR3 sequences from RNA transcripts. A first-round RT-PCR of the TCR CDR3 used the HTBI primer set. TCRdb re-called the multiplex PCR reads through MiXCR, storing one row per CDR3 protein. The sample records about 500,000 distinct CDR3 sequences, 40% to 50% being singletons. The germline CDR1 and CDR2 sequences are SGHDT and YYEEEE. This CDR3 comprises 14 residues. Trimming shortened V by 5 bases and J by 2 bases, and 14 bases separated the two germline ends.

This chain links TRBV5-6 with TRBJ2-7, with D perhaps assigned TRBD1 or TRBD2 (5 bases each). The receptor was derived from an adult woman with Graves' disease, either hyperthyroidism or ophthalmopathy (not recorded which). The sequencing input was peripheral blood or thyroid tissue (not recorded which). The DNA for the CDR3 is TGTGCCAGCAGACCCCAGGGACCGACCTACGAGCAGTACTTC. Its protein is CASRPQGPTYEQYF.